What follows is one TCR beta chain and its context. Study processing details: Nucleated cell number was recorded as an estimate derived from reference gene primer amplification. The method was immunoSEQ multiplex PCR; TCRdb's version includes in-frame clones alone and lacks a portion of them. Clone size and V and J calls were adopted from that table, with D and trimming inferred from the DNA. This sample yields under 250,000 clones, of which about four fifths are seen a single time; roughly 2% belongs to the top ten. The entry originates in a study of blood T cell repertoires in COVID-19. On the study more broadly: COVID-19 samples collected from the United States, Italy and Spain covered acute and convalescent phases. Nucleic acid was either cDNA or gDNA, and it came from T cells, B-cell-depleted T cells, or PBMCs.

Germline CDR1 and CDR2: MNHNY and SVGAGI (reference sequence). V lost 6 bases and J 2 bases, leaving 17 bases between the germline ends. The CDR3 has 16 amino acids. The chain joins TRBV6-6 to TRBJ1-3; tentative D call: TRBD1 (6 bases). Sequenced sample: peripheral blood. This clonotype originated in a man aged 30 to 45 who had recovered from COVID-19. CDR3 coding DNA: TGTGCCAGCAGGGGATCAGGGGCTACGCCTGGAAACACCATATATTTT. Translation gives CASRGSGATPGNTIYF.